These 32 T cell receptor beta chains were all obtained from the same sample, sequenced in a study of blood T cell repertoires in COVID-19. The repertoire was sequenced with immunoSEQ multiplex PCR; TCRdb's copy has only in-frame clones and lacks some. This table has 200,000 to 250,000 clones, 88% appearing once. Sequenced material: PBMCs or T cells enriched from blood (not recorded which). The receptors were sampled from a woman in her 30s who had been exposed to COVID-19.

J is TRBJ1-5 and V is TRBV28, with D possibly TRBD1 on 6 matching bases. The CDR3 extends over 14 amino acids. Germline V gives CDR1 MDHEN, CDR2 SYDVKM. V was pared by 8 bases and J by 2 bases, with 13 bases between. The CDR3 region has the DNA TGTGCCAGCTTAGGGGGGGGCCGCAATCAGCCCCAGCATTTT. It codes for CASLGGGRNQPQHF.

The rearrangement joins TRBV21-1 to TRBJ2-5; the table's D call TRBD2 went unverified against the DNA. TRBV21-1 is shown as a pseudogene. The CDR3 covers 16 residues. The CDR3 DNA reads TGTGCCAGCAGCAAAGAGGATGGGGAGAGCCAAGAGACCCAGTACTTC. It translates to CASSKEDGESQETQYF.

The V gene is TRBV18, the J gene TRBJ2-1; 12 positions agree with TRBD2. The CDR3 loop spans 15 amino acids. Looked up from germline, CDR1 is KGHSH and CDR2 is LQKENI. V was pared by 3 bases and J by 4 bases, with 1 base of the junction left unmatched. CDR3: CASSPGTSGYNEQFF. CDR3 in DNA: TGTGCCAGCTCACCCGGGACTAGCGGGTACAATGAGCAGTTCTTC.

The rearrangement links TRBV29-1 to TRBJ2-7; 9 positions agree with TRBD2. V shed 2 bases and J 5 bases; nucleotides not matched to a gene: 4. Looked up from germline, CDR1 is SQVTM and CDR2 is ANQGSEA. CDR3 length equals 13 residues. CDR3 amino acids: CSVESGRTNEQYF. The CDR3 DNA follows: TGCAGCGTTGAAAGCGGGAGGACCAACGAGCAGTACTTC.

The chain recombines TRBV10-1 with TRBJ2-7; 8 nucleotides match TRBD1. Losses at the gene ends were 2 bases for V and 7 bases for J; bases not matched to a gene: 4. Germline V gene data show CDR1 as WNHNN and CDR2 as SYGVQD (reference sequence). The CDR3 contains 13 residues. In DNA form, the CDR3 reads TGCGCCAGCAGTGAGGGACAGGGAAGGGAGCAGTACTTC. Protein product: CASSEGQGREQYF.

The V call is TRBV7-9, the J call TRBJ2-7; 10 bases are a match to TRBD2. The germline V gene encodes CDR1 SEHNR and CDR2 FQNEAQ (reference sequence). The CDR3 extends over 15 amino acids. The junction had 6 bases not matched to a gene; V was cut back by 2 bases and J by 5 bases. The CDR3 nucleotides read TGTGCCAGCAGCTTACCTAGCGGGAGACCAGACGAGCAGTACTTC. Translated, it gives CASSLPSGRPDEQYF.

The chain couples TRBV7-9 to TRBJ1-3; no definite D call. Trimming shortened V by 5 bases and J by 8 bases, and 22 bases separated the two germline ends. The germline V gene encodes CDR1 SEHNR and CDR2 FQNEAQ (reference sequence). CDR3 size: 16 residues. Here the CDR3 DNA reads TGTGCCAGCAGCGGGAGCGTCTCTTTTAGGGAATACACCATATATTTT. The encoded protein is CASSGSVSFREYTIYF.

Of note for this clone: The same CDR3 is also encoded by other DNA sequences in this sample. V usage is TRBV9 and J usage is TRBJ2-7; 13 bases are shared with TRBD2. This CDR3 has 15 amino acids. Looked up from germline, CDR1 is SGDLS and CDR2 is YYNGEE. V lost 2 bases to trimming and J lost 4 bases; unmatched junction nucleotides: 3. The CDR3 sequence is CASSVGLAGRYEQYF. CDR3 DNA: TGTGCCAGCAGCGTGGGACTAGCGGGACGGTACGAGCAGTACTTC.

The V gene is TRBV5-1, the J gene TRBJ2-7; 7 bases map to TRBD1. Trimming removed 3 bases from V and 1 base from J; junction bases left unmatched: 10. CDR3 length: 16 amino acids. Germline CDR1 reads SGHRS; CDR2 reads YFSETQ. Written as DNA, the CDR3 is TGCGCCAGCAGCTCCCTGGTTGGACAGGCTTCCTACGAGCAGTACTTC. Residues: CASSSLVGQASYEQYF. The full variable domain, its missing parts supplied by reference TRBV5-1 and TRBJ2-7, is KAGVTQTPRYLIKTRGQQVTLSCSPISGHRSVSWYQQTPGQGLQFLFEYFSETQRNKGNFPGRFSGRQFSNSRSEMNVSTLELGDSALYLCASSSLVGQASYEQYFGPGTRLTVT.

V and J are TRBV6-1 and TRBJ2-3, with 7 bases identical to TRBD2. Germline V gene data show CDR1 as MNHNS and CDR2 as SASEGT. CDR3 length: 14 residues. V lost 2 bases to trimming and J lost 6 bases; unmatched junction nucleotides: 5. CDR3 DNA sequence: TGTGCCAGCAGTGAACTCGTACTAGCGGATACGCAGTATTTT. Translating gives CASSELVLADTQYF.

This chain uses TRBV27 with TRBJ2-7; D remains unclear. The CDR3 consists of 13 residues. V lost 2 bases to trimming and J lost 6 bases, with 11 bases between them. Looked up from germline, CDR1 is MNHEY and CDR2 is SMNVEV (reference sequence). The CDR3 loop is CASSLVPQAEQYF. The CDR3 region has the DNA TGTGCCAGCAGTTTAGTACCCCAGGCCGAGCAGTACTTC.

The rearrangement uses TRBV19 and TRBJ1-2; 8 bases agree with TRBD1. Trimming at V came to 6 bases and at J to 5 bases, leaving 17 bases not matched to a gene. The CDR3 covers 17 residues. Germline V CDR1 and CDR2: LNHDA, SQIVND (reference sequence). The chain's CDR3 is CASRYSGTGPFAYGYTF. As DNA, the CDR3 is TGTGCCAGTAGATATTCCGGGACAGGCCCCTTTGCTTATGGCTACACCTTC. Supplemented by reference TRBV19 and TRBJ1-2, the full variable domain reads DGGITQSPKYLFRKEGQNVTLSCEQNLNHDAMYWYRQDPGQGLRLIYYSQIVNDFQKGDIAEGYSVSREKKESFPLTVTSAQKNPTAFYLCASRYSGTGPFAYGYTFGSGTRLTVV.

The genes are TRBV10-1 and TRBJ2-1; 9 nucleotides match TRBD1. The germline V gene encodes CDR1 WNHNN and CDR2 SYGVQD (reference sequence). With 3 bases clipped from V and 2 bases from J, the junction kept 5 bases outside the gene matches. The CDR3 sequence is 16 residues long. This chain's CDR3 is CASSDPGTGTYNEQFF. The CDR3 region has the DNA TGCGCCAGCAGTGACCCCGGGACAGGGACCTACAATGAGCAGTTCTTC.

This chain joins TRBV19 and TRBJ1-1; D gene uncertain. The CDR3 is made up of 14 amino acids. CDR1 LNHDA and CDR2 SQIVND come from the germline V gene (reference sequence). Deletions cut 3 bases from V and 0 bases from J, with 8 bases between. As DNA, the CDR3 is TGTGCCAGTAGTATCGAACAGTTGAACACTGAAGCTTTCTTT. Amino acid sequence: CASSIEQLNTEAFF.

The J gene is TRBJ1-5, the V gene TRBV6-6, with 7 bases identical to TRBD1. This CDR3 has 16 residues. V trimming: 8 bases; J trimming: 3 bases; junction bases outside the gene matches: 13. Germline CDR1 is MNHNY and CDR2 is SVGAGI (reference sequence). CDR3 amino acids: CASGTTGRAINQPQHF. DNA of the CDR3: TGTGCCAGCGGAACGACAGGGCGAGCAATCAATCAGCCCCAGCATTTT.

V gene TRBV2 combines with J gene TRBJ1-4, with D perhaps TRBD1 (6 bases). V lost 10 bases and J 0 bases, leaving 15 bases between the germline ends. Germline loops: CDR1 SNHLY, CDR2 FYNNEI. CDR3 length: 15 residues. The CDR3 sequence is CATMLPGATNEKLFF. The DNA of the CDR3 is TGTGCCACCATGCTTCCAGGGGCAACTAATGAAAAACTGTTTTTT.

The chain is built from TRBV2 and TRBJ1-2, with 8 bases identical to TRBD1. Germline V CDR1 and CDR2: SNHLY, FYNNEI. After removal of 3 bases from V and 1 base from J, the junction contained 10 bases not matched to a gene. The CDR3 covers 17 residues. DNA for the CDR3: TGTGCCAGCAGTGAGTTATTTCCGGGACAGGTTAACTATGGCTACACCTTC. It translates to CASSELFPGQVNYGYTF.

CDR3 DNA: TGTGCCAGCAGCCAAAACCCAGGGACAGGGTTAACCCTCCGGGAGACCCAGTACTTC. This sequence encodes CASSQNPGTGLTLRETQYF. The chain employs TRBV7-9 and TRBJ2-5; 9 bases match TRBD1. Germline values: CDR1 SEHNR, CDR2 FQNEAQ (reference sequence). The CDR3 runs to 19 residues. V lost 5 bases, J lost 5 bases, and 21 bases stayed unmatched. Drawing the rest from reference TRBV7-9 and TRBJ2-5, the complete variable domain is DTGVSQNPRHKITKRGQNVTFRCDPISEHNRLYWYRQTLGQGPEFLTYFQNEAQLEKSRLLSDRFSAERPKGSFSTLEIQRTEQGDSAMYLCASSQNPGTGLTLRETQYFGPGTRLLVL.

The chain uses TRBV6-4 and TRBJ2-1, with 9 bases matching TRBD2. The ends lost 2 bases at V and 3 bases at J; junction bases unmatched: 5. CDR3 length equals 16 residues. Looked up from germline, CDR1 is MRHNA and CDR2 is SNTAGT. The CDR3 loop is CASSDTGLAYYNEQFF. The CDR3 bases are TGTGCCAGCAGTGACACAGGACTAGCGTACTACAATGAGCAGTTCTTC.

The rearrangement uses TRBV3-1 (or the pseudogene TRBV3-2) and TRBJ1-6; the D is unclear. From germline, CDR1 is LGHDT and CDR2 YNNKEL (reference sequence). Between the trimmed V and J ends, which lost 1 base and 0 bases, there was a span of 4 bases. The CDR3 contains 15 residues. DNA for the CDR3: TGTGCCAGCAGCCAAGGCAGCTCCTATAATTCACCCCTCCACTTT. This sequence encodes CASSQGSSYNSPLHF.

A single count supports this clone. The rearrangement uses TRBV3-1 (or the pseudogene TRBV3-2) and TRBJ1-2, with D uncertain. The V end was cut by 3 bases, the J end by 4 bases, with 15 bases between. Germline-derived CDR1 and CDR2 are LGHDT and YNNKEL (reference sequence). The CDR3 has 15 amino acids. The CDR3 spells CASSQGRGSVYGYTF. The CDR3 nucleotides read TGTGCCAGCAGCCAGGGTCGGGGATCGGTCTATGGCTACACCTTC.

DNA for the CDR3: TGCGCCAGCAGTGAAAGGGCGGGCAGGGGCGACAATGAGCAGTTCTTC. Its protein is CASSERAGRGDNEQFF. The chain uses TRBV10-1 and TRBJ2-1; a weak D match, TRBD1 (6 bases). Germline V gene data show CDR1 as WNHNN and CDR2 as SYGVQD (reference sequence). The CDR3 totals 16 residues. V was pared by 3 bases and J by 5 bases, with 17 bases between.

This clone appeared a few times. This chain links TRBV12-5 with TRBJ2-2, with TRBD2 as a possible D gene (5 bases). V shed 5 bases and J shed 2 bases, with 15 bases lying between them. The CDR3 covers 16 residues. CDR1 is LGHNT, CDR2 FRNRAP, per germline. Here the CDR3 reads CASGPRLRFNTGELFF. CDR3 DNA sequence: TGTGCTAGTGGTCCTCGACTACGATTTAACACCGGGGAGCTGTTTTTT.

The DNA for the CDR3 is TGTGCCAGCAGTGACCCCGGCGAGGACCAAGAGACCCAGTACTTC. Translating gives CASSDPGEDQETQYF. This chain uses TRBV6-1 with TRBJ2-5; D remains ambiguous. Germline CDR1 MNHNS, CDR2 SASEGT. The ends were cut back, 3 bases at V and 0 bases at J, with 11 bases in the middle. This CDR3 contains 15 residues.

The chain joins TRBV10-3 to TRBJ2-3; 8 nucleotides match TRBD2. CDR1 is ENHRY and CDR2 is SYGVKD in the germline V gene. J lost 0 bases, V lost 10 bases, and 12 bases had no gene match. This CDR3 has 16 amino acids. The CDR3 loop is CATGGMGRSSTDTQYF. CDR3 coding DNA: TGTGCCACGGGGGGGATGGGGCGAAGTAGCACAGATACGCAGTATTTT.

J is TRBJ1-2 and V is TRBV30, with D possibly being TRBD1 (6 bases). Trimming removed 2 bases at V and 8 bases at J, with 18 bases between. There are 14 residues in the CDR3. In germline, CDR1 is GTSNPN, CDR2 SVGIG (reference sequence). The CDR3 DNA is TGTGCCTGGAGTATAATACACAGGGTTGGCGGCTACACCTTC. Translation: CAWSIIHRVGGYTF.

The rearrangement links TRBV6-4 to TRBJ2-1; 9 bases agree with TRBD1. The CDR3 runs 14 residues. V shed 4 bases, J shed 6 bases, and the junction held 4 bases outside the gene matches. Germline CDR1 is MRHNA and CDR2 is SNTAGT. The CDR3 loop is CASSASTGGNEQFF. For the CDR3, the DNA is TGTGCCAGCAGTGCCTCGACAGGGGGCAATGAGCAGTTCTTC.

V and J are TRBV19 and TRBJ2-3; tentative D call: TRBD1 (5 bases). CDR3 size: 13 residues. Germline CDR1 is LNHDA and CDR2 is SQIVND (reference sequence). The V gene lost 5 bases and the J gene lost 3 bases, with 9 bases spanning the gap. The CDR3 DNA reads TGTGCCAGTAGTGTCCAGGGAACAGATACGCAGTATTTT. Its protein product is CASSVQGTDTQYF.

The chain employs TRBV4-2 and TRBJ2-1; D is unclear. V was cut by 0 bases and J by 0 bases, with 6 bases left in between. The CDR3 covers 15 residues. The germline CDR1 and CDR2 sequences are LGHNA and YNFKEQ. CDR3 bases: TGTGCCAGCAGCCAAGATCACAGCTCCTACAATGAGCAGTTCTTC. Its translation is CASSQDHSSYNEQFF.

With regard to this clone: The same CDR3 also results from other DNA sequences found in this sample. The rearrangement joins TRBV6-5 to TRBJ2-5; D is uncertain. Germline lookup yields CDR1 MNHEY and CDR2 SVGAGI. This CDR3 is built from 12 residues. Trimming pared 3 bases from V and 5 bases from J, leaving 7 bases between. CDR3: CASSYSRETQYF. The CDR3 DNA reads as TGTGCCAGCAGTTATTCCCGGGAGACCCAGTACTTC.

V gene TRBV11-2 combines with J gene TRBJ2-1, with 15 bases matching TRBD2. The CDR3 runs to 16 residues. Unmatched junction bases numbered 5, after V lost 5 bases and J lost 6 bases. Germline-derived CDR1 and CDR2 are SGHAT and FQNNGV. Here the CDR3 DNA reads TGTGCCAGCAGCGGGCGGACTAGCGGGAGGGTCAATGAGCAGTTCTTC. Its translation: CASSGRTSGRVNEQFF.

The genes are TRBV10-3 and TRBJ1-1, with 7 bases fitting TRBD1. This CDR3 spans 18 amino acids. Germline CDR1 and CDR2: ENHRY and SYGVKD. V was pared by 0 bases and J by 4 bases, with 14 bases of the junction left unmatched. CDR3 in DNA: TGTGCCATCAGTGAGTCGAGTTGGACAGGCGAGAGGAGCACTGAAGCTTTCTTT. Its protein is CAISESSWTGERSTEAFF.